The next 24 T cell receptor beta chains were all read from a single sample in a study of T cell responses to AZD1222 COVID-19 vaccine. TCRdb's table, derived via immunoSEQ multiplex PCR, lists solely in-frame clones and lacks some. The sample shows around 99,000 clones, roughly 92% of them seen only once. The sample in question was peripheral blood, obtained on day 0 of AZD1222 vaccination. The receptors originated from an adult in good health.

The chain uses TRBV4-1 and TRBJ1-3; tentatively, D is TRBD1 (5 bases). Germline-derived CDR1 and CDR2 are MGHRA and YSYEKL. This CDR3 has 14 residues. V was cut by 4 bases and J by 2 bases, with 9 bases left in between. The CDR3 coding sequence is TGCGCCAGCAGCCCCTCCAGGGCTGGAAACACCATATATTTT. This codes for CASSPSRAGNTIYF.

The chain carries TRBV4-3 and TRBJ2-5; D gene uncertain. V was cut by 1 base and J by 2 bases, with 8 bases left in between. The V gene's germline CDR1 is LGHNA and CDR2 YSLEER. The CDR3 consists of 14 residues. CDR3 protein: CASSQAYWQETQYF. CDR3 nucleotide sequence: TGCGCCAGCAGCCAAGCCTACTGGCAAGAGACCCAGTACTTC.

The V and J genes are TRBV3-1 (or the pseudogene TRBV3-2) and TRBJ1-1, with unresolved D. The CDR3 spans 14 residues. Looked up from germline, CDR1 is LGHDT and CDR2 is YNNKEL (reference sequence). V was pared by 0 bases and J by 11 bases, with 16 bases between. CDR3 DNA: TGTGCCAGCAGCCAAGACTTTGGCGAACTTAGTGCTTTCTTT. Its protein product is CASSQDFGELSAFF.

The chain recombines TRBV28 with TRBJ1-1; maybe TRBD1 (5 bases). Germline V CDR1 and CDR2: MDHEN, SYDVKM. This CDR3 is built from 16 residues. V was trimmed by 4 bases and J by 1 base, leaving 16 bases between them. The chain's CDR3 is CASSSAAGASNTEAFF. As DNA, the CDR3 is TGTGCCAGCAGTTCCGCGGCCGGGGCGTCGAACACTGAAGCTTTCTTT.

V usage is TRBV14 and J usage is TRBJ2-5, with D unclear. CDR1 and CDR2 from the germline V gene are SGHDN and FVKESK. The CDR3 has 14 amino acids. V dropped 3 bases and J dropped 1 base, with 9 bases sitting between them. Here the CDR3 reads CASSQLRLQETQYF. CDR3 nucleotide sequence: TGTGCCAGCAGCCAGCTCCGGCTCCAAGAGACCCAGTACTTC.

This clone was recorded once. This chain joins TRBV28 and TRBJ1-1, with 8 bases identical to TRBD1. The CDR3 totals 18 residues. Germline loops: CDR1 MDHEN, CDR2 SYDVKM. After removal of 5 bases from V and 5 bases from J, the junction contained 19 bases not matched to a gene. The CDR3 DNA sequence: TGTGCCAGCAGTACCGAGGCGTCAGGGGGCTGGATAGTAACTGAAGCTTTCTTT. Protein product: CASSTEASGGWIVTEAFF.

This clone came up once. This sequence joins TRBV11-1 and TRBJ1-1; D is undetermined. This CDR3 spans 15 amino acids. Germline V gene lookup returns CDR1 SGHAT and CDR2 FQDESV (reference sequence). Trimming stripped 1 base from V and 4 bases from J, with 13 bases between. CDR3 residues: CASSLEVGGGTEAFF. The CDR3 nucleotides are TGTGCCAGCAGCTTAGAAGTTGGTGGTGGCACTGAAGCTTTCTTT.

V and J are TRBV7-7 and TRBJ2-5; D tentatively fits TRBD1 or TRBD2 (5 bases each). The V gene's germline CDR1 is SSHAT and CDR2 FNYEAQ (reference sequence). The V end was cut by 1 base, the J end by 4 bases, with 13 bases between. CDR3 size: 15 residues. CDR3 loop: CASSLVGGVGETQYF. The CDR3 DNA follows: TGTGCCAGCAGCTTAGTTGGGGGTGTGGGAGAGACCCAGTACTTC.

This chain uses TRBV10-3 with TRBJ1-4; D may be TRBD1 (5 bases). This CDR3 comprises 13 residues. CDR1 and CDR2 (germline): ENHRY, SYGVKD. Trimming pared 4 bases from V and 4 bases from J, leaving 7 bases between. In nucleotides, the CDR3 is TGTGCCATCAGTGGGGGCCTTAATGAAAAACTGTTTTTT. It codes for CAISGGLNEKLFF.

The table lists this clone with a count of one. This rearrangement joins TRBV3-1 (or the pseudogene TRBV3-2) to TRBJ2-1; D is perhaps TRBD2 (6 bases). Germline lookup yields CDR1 LGHDT and CDR2 YNNKEL (reference sequence). V lost 4 bases and J lost 9, with 10 bases in between. This CDR3 is built from 12 residues. CDR3 nucleotides: TGTGCCAGCAGCCCCTACGGGGGTGAGCAGTTCTTC. This sequence encodes CASSPYGGEQFF.

V usage is TRBV6-5 and J usage is TRBJ1-1; possibly TRBD1 for D (5 bases). The CDR3 extends over 13 amino acids. Germline lookup yields CDR1 MNHEY and CDR2 SVGAGI. V lost 6 bases, J lost 5 bases, and 13 bases lay in between. CDR3 amino acids: CASRPQGRTEAFF. Written as DNA, the CDR3 is TGTGCCAGCAGACCCCAGGGAAGAACTGAAGCTTTCTTT.

This clone has more than one count but fewer than ten. This chain links TRBV29-1 with TRBJ2-7; D ambiguous. V shed 7 bases and J shed 2 bases, with 12 bases lying between them. This CDR3 comprises 12 residues. CDR1 is SQVTM and CDR2 is ANQGSEA in the germline V gene. The CDR3 nucleotides read TGCAGCGCCCGAACTCTCGCCTACGAGCAGTACTTC. Translating gives CSARTLAYEQYF.

J is TRBJ1-1 and V is TRBV28, with D perhaps matching TRBD1 (5 bases). V dropped 3 bases and J dropped 2 bases, with 13 bases sitting between them. The CDR3 is 15 amino acids. From germline, CDR1 is MDHEN and CDR2 SYDVKM. CDR3 loop: CASSFWGDLNTEAFF. The CDR3 nucleotides read TGTGCCAGCAGTTTCTGGGGGGACCTAAACACTGAAGCTTTCTTT. The whole variable domain, remainder taken from reference TRBV28 and TRBJ1-1, is DVKVTQSSRYLVKRTGEKVFLECVQDMDHENMFWYRQDPGLGLRLIYFSYDVKMKEKGDIPEGYSVSREKKERFSLILESASTNQTSMYLCASSFWGDLNTEAFFGQGTRLTVV.

This clone occurred once. The V call is TRBV4-2, the J call TRBJ2-5; 12 positions agree with TRBD2. Germline V lookup: CDR1 LGHNA, CDR2 YNFKEQ. This CDR3 has 16 amino acids. The trim removed 0 bases at V and 5 bases at J, leaving 4 bases unmatched. CDR3 in amino acids: CASSQDLAGGRETQYF. CDR3 DNA sequence: TGTGCCAGCAGCCAAGATCTAGCGGGGGGGCGGGAGACCCAGTACTTC.

The CDR3 protein is CASSLTTGGGYGYTF. The CDR3 coding sequence is TGCGCCAGCAGCTTGACGACAGGGGGCGGCTATGGCTACACCTTC. This rearrangement joins TRBV5-1 to TRBJ1-2, with 10 bases lining up with TRBD1. J was trimmed by 4 bases and V by 1 base; bases with no gene match: 4. Germline lookup yields CDR1 SGHRS and CDR2 YFSETQ. The CDR3 length is 15 residues.

This chain joins TRBV6-2 or TRBV6-3 and TRBJ2-7; no clear D. There are 11 residues in the CDR3. Germline lookup yields CDR1 MNHEY and CDR2 SVGEGT. V lost 6 bases to trimming and J lost 3 bases, with 6 bases between them. The CDR3 here is CASSSIYEQYF. CDR3 nucleotides: TGTGCCAGCAGCTCTATCTACGAGCAGTACTTC.

The chain links TRBV6-5 to TRBJ1-2, with D uncertain. V lost 3 bases, J lost 4 bases, and 9 bases lay in between. CDR1 and CDR2 (germline): MNHEY, SVGAGI. The CDR3 has 13 residues. Here the CDR3 DNA reads TGTGCCAGCAGTTATAGACGGTTCTATGGCTACACCTTC. The encoded protein is CASSYRRFYGYTF.

This rearrangement joins TRBV19 to TRBJ1-1; D remains ambiguous. V was cut by 2 bases and J by 0 bases, with 4 bases left in between. This CDR3 comprises 13 residues. Germline CDR1 reads LNHDA; CDR2 reads SQIVND (reference sequence). CDR3 nucleotide sequence: TGTGCCAGTAGTATAAGCATGAACACTGAAGCTTTCTTT. This translates into CASSISMNTEAFF.

V usage is TRBV5-4 and J usage is TRBJ2-3; 9 bases agree with TRBD1. Per the germline V gene, CDR1 is SGHNT and CDR2 is YYREEE (reference sequence). V was pared by 4 bases and J by 1 base, with 4 bases of the junction left unmatched. The CDR3 spans 15 residues. The CDR3 nucleotides are TGTGCCAGCAGCCCGGGGGACAGGGGCACAGATACGCAGTATTTT. Encoded protein: CASSPGDRGTDTQYF.

V gene TRBV12-3 or TRBV12-4 combines with J gene TRBJ1-1; D remains ambiguous. Trimming cost V 5 bases and J 6 bases, with 10 bases left between them. CDR3 length: 12 residues. CDR3: CASSQTLAEAFF. The CDR3 DNA reads as TGTGCCAGCAGTCAAACATTGGCTGAAGCTTTCTTT.

V is TRBV18 and J is TRBJ1-5, with 10 bases aligning to TRBD1. The ends lost 4 bases at V and 7 bases at J; junction bases unmatched: 4. Per germline, CDR1 KGHSH and CDR2 LQKENI. The CDR3 is made up of 14 amino acids. The CDR3: CASSLGQGGQPQHF. The DNA of the CDR3 is TGTGCCAGCTCACTCGGACAGGGGGGACAGCCCCAGCATTTT.

The V gene is TRBV5-1, the J gene TRBJ2-7; tentatively, D is TRBD1 (5 bases). CDR3 length: 12 residues. Germline CDR1 SGHRS, CDR2 YFSETQ. V lost 0 bases, J lost 4 bases, and 5 bases lay in between. The chain's CDR3 is CASSLGQYEQYF. CDR3 nucleotide sequence: TGCGCCAGCAGCTTGGGACAGTACGAGCAGTACTTC.

V usage is TRBV28 and J usage is TRBJ1-1, with D perhaps matching TRBD1 (5 bases). Germline assignment: CDR1 MDHEN and CDR2 SYDVKM. The ends were cut back, 6 bases at V and 10 bases at J, with 12 bases in the middle. CDR3 length equals 11 residues. The CDR3 here is CASRAKGRAFF. CDR3 DNA sequence: TGTGCCAGCAGGGCGAAGGGGCGAGCTTTCTTT. The full variable domain, in which reference TRBV28 and TRBJ1-1 provide the parts outside the CDR3, is DVKVTQSSRYLVKRTGEKVFLECVQDMDHENMFWYRQDPGLGLRLIYFSYDVKMKEKGDIPEGYSVSREKKERFSLILESASTNQTSMYLCASRAKGRAFFGQGTRLTVV.

The chain is built from TRBV1 and TRBJ1-4. TRBV1 is labeled a pseudogene. CDR3 size: 15 residues. The CDR3 sequence: CTSSQDGTGGGKLFF. Written as DNA, the CDR3 is TGCACCAGCAGCCAAGATGGAACGGGCGGTGGAAAACTGTTTTTT.